This T cell receptor (beta chain) comes out of a study of human T cells and chemical hapten exposure (dated by TCRdb to the early 2020s). Study-level background: For sensitization, 2% DPC in acetone was applied to a roughly 2 cm by roughly 2 cm area of upper inner arm skin. Weekly therapeutic DPC doses were additionally applied to the scalp of patients throughout the roughly 26-week study period. Patch testing was performed on the upper back with Finn chambers containing 0.01% DPC, and the patch tests were scored after 6 days according to International Contact Dermatitis Research Group standards. The mostly female patient cohort included alopecia areata with under or over 50% scalp involvement, alopecia totalis and alopecia universalis. Libraries were pooled for sequencing, and per-sample TCR yields varied mainly because of small differences in library volumes within the pool. This study followed changes in the peripheral blood TCR repertoire in vivo during primary and secondary sensitization of alopecia patients to the hapten diphenylcyclopropenone (DPC). Blood samples were taken from patients before sensitization (week 0) and then at 2, 6 and about 24 weeks after DPC sensitization. For TCR sequencing, blood came from about 29 alopecia patients at anywhere from one to four time points (pre-sensitization, 2, 6 and 24 weeks).

This clonotype has a count of ten or more. There is no known antigen for this receptor. Base quality data are lacking; no much larger clone is found one base away. What the time point label conveys for this sample: patch test 1, 2 weeks after DPC sensitization. The sample's treatment or condition label, in plain terms: therapeutic diphenylcyclopropenone sensitization with weekly scalp DPC. Blood at each patch-test visit was drawn before the patch test was applied. Patients were considered eligible if aged 18 to 70, diagnosed with alopecia and deemed suitable for DPC therapy, and patients were excluded if pregnant. Total RNA was extracted from unfractionated whole blood that had been collected in Tempus Blood RNA tubes. The method was RACE. Sequencing took place on a NextSeq 500. Library preparation attached unique molecular identifiers to individual cDNA molecules for quantitative, reproducible TCR counting. Each blood RNA sample was used to sequence both TCR alpha and TCR beta chains. For the original study's pipeline: A median of around 96,000 TCRs per sample was observed, with a range of 23,224 to 690,600. V, J and CDR3 annotation of the TCR reads was performed with the Decombinator software suite. For the PS versus PT1 abundance plots, all samples were subsampled to the same number of TCRs (28,000). TCRs were defined as expanded if absent before sensitization and observed at least eight times at the 2-week time point. The public reads were quality trimmed at Q25 with fastp and then assembled into clones with MiXCR by TCRdb, keeping productive beta chains. Each CDR3 protein appears once, grouped with its most common genes and DNA. It is TCRdb's table, rather than the study itself, that gives the V and J calls and clone size. This sample lists about 90,000 distinct CDR3 sequences; roughly a tenth were detected once. Jointly, the top ten make up 2% to 2.5% of the sample.

CDR1 and CDR2 (SQVTM, ANQGSEA) derive from the germline V gene. The CDR3 covers 15 residues, taking in both the cysteine and the phenylalanine. Just CDR3 DNA is preserved here, 45 bases in frame from base 1. Here V drops 7 bases and J drops 6 bases, and the junction holds 16 bases not matched to any gene. Broad study findings and their caveats: After repeated subsampling, changes were observed in the strength of the expansion versus patch-test correlation and in the threshold at which the correlation became significant. No change with DPC sensitization was found in the number of TCRs above 1 in 1000 frequency, and no evidence of global repertoire structure alterations was found. All patients had alopecia, a presumed autoimmune disease, so their immune response might differ from that of healthy individuals. Patch test score was positively correlated with the number of PT1 expanded TCRs, with significance at thresholds 8, 16 and 32 but not at 4. Significantly more large CDR3 similarity clusters were formed by expanded TCRs than by pre-sensitization or healthy control sets, consistent with antigen-driven responses.

Source: whole blood, taken in connection with sensitization to the hapten diphenylcyclopropenone (DPC). This clonotype was sampled from a man between 40 and 49 years old with alopecia areata. Some clones in this sample may be carry-over from other donors' samples. The V and J genes are TRBV29-1 and TRBJ2-3; 7 bases in between match TRBD2. The CDR3 region has the sequence CSGSFGLAASDTQYF. The DNA is as follows: TGCAGCGGGAGCTTTGGGCTAGCGGCCTCGGATACGCAGTATTTT.